The entry that follows covers one T cell receptor (beta chain) sequence. Its antigen is unknown. The sample originates from a study of shared clonotypes between healthy human individuals. Study in general: Each donor's CD8 memory used one plate, CD8 naive two, each CD4 subset three.

CDR1 is SGHTA, CDR2 FQGNSA, per germline. V was clipped by 4 bases and J by 3 bases; unmatched bases: 6. The CDR3 totals 15 residues. Study-level points and caveats: Memory subsets had estimated richness that was generally smaller than that of naive subsets.

Repertoires were generated with immunoSEQ multiplex PCR, while TCRdb's copy carries only in-frame clones and drops some. Of roughly 650,000 clones in the sample, roughly 97% were seen once. This sequence was found in a woman aged 25-40 years in good health. The specimen sequenced was naive CD4+ T cells sorted from blood. The subset is: CD45RA+ positively selected. This chain links TRBV7-2 with TRBJ1-3, with TRBD1 matching over 7 bases. The CDR3 region is CASSSRQGDGNTIYF. The DNA of the CDR3 is TGTGCCAGCAGCTCAAGACAGGGCGATGGAAACACCATATATTTT.